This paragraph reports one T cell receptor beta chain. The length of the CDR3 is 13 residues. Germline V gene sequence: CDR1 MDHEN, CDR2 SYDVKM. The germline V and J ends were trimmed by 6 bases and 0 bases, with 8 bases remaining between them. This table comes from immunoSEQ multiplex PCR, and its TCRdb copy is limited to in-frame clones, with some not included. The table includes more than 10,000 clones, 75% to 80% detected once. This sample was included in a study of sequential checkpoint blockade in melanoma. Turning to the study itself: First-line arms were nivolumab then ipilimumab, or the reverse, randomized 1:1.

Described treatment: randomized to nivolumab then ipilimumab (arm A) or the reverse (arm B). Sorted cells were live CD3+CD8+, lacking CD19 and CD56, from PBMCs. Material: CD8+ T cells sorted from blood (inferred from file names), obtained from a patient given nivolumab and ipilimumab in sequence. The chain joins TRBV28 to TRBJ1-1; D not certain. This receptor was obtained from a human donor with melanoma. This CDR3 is CASSRPMNTEAFF. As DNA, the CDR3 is TGTGCCAGCAGCAGGCCCATGAACACTGAAGCTTTCTTT.